This T cell receptor (beta chain) appears in the sequencing data of a study of CD8 T cells in Susac syndrome (dated by TCRdb to between 2018 and 2021). For context, the study as a whole: The study used repertoire sequencing to test whether antigen drove CD8+ T cell activation and differentiation in Susac syndrome. The clonality of the CD8+ T cell repertoire was compared across about a dozen healthy donors, about 14 Susac syndrome patients and around 15 multiple sclerosis patients.

Peripheral blood CD8+ and CD4+ T cells from healthy donors, Susac syndrome patients and multiple sclerosis patients were profiled by high-throughput TCR beta sequencing. The multiple sclerosis controls were treatment-naive patients who had stable or active relapsing-remitting disease and met the revised McDonald criteria. Bulk CD8+ and CD4+ T cells were purified magnetically by negative isolation, whereas CD8+ TEMRA cells were enriched by FACS. Blood was drawn into EDTA tubes, processed within 24 hours, and PBMCs were isolated by density gradient centrifugation. PBMCs intended for TCR sequencing were frozen in liquid nitrogen and were later thawed in a 37 degrees C water bath. A purity of at least 90% was achieved for sorted or isolated CD4+, CD8+ and CD8+ TEMRA cells. Cut back by 8 bases and 0 bases, the V and J ends lie 5 bases apart. The CDR3 goes from the cysteine to the phenylalanine over 13 residues. CDR3 DNA only is kept here, 39 bases in frame from base 1. CDR1 and CDR2 were assigned from the germline V gene as SNHLY and FYNNEI.

RNA was extracted using the RNeasy kit, and roughly 0.5 to 1 ug of the RNA was reverse transcribed with random hexamers. The immunoSEQ multiplex PCR assay, which covers 54 Vbeta and 13 Jbeta segments, was used to amplify TCR beta CDR3 regions. PCR amplification bias was corrected by using a synthetic template baseline for primer optimization and computational correction. The study's own analysis went as follows. Only productive sequences were kept, with reads annotated to V, D and J genes according to IMGT and analyzed in immunoSEQ Analyzer. Clonality was calculated as one minus the Shannon entropy normalized by log2 of the number of productive unique sequences. Public and private clones were assessed among the 100 most prevalent clones of each patient and control. Clones were defined as Susac-specific if absent from the healthy and MS cohorts, from 1052 published viral clones and from other ImmuneACCESS disease sequences. TCRdb trimmed the raw reads at Q25, called clones with MiXCR and kept productive beta chains. Each record represents a unique CDR3 protein, reported with the most common genes and DNA among its rows. TCRdb's processing, not the authors' own work, is the source of the V and J calls. The table for this sample lists 150,000 to 200,000 distinct CDR3 sequences; about 95% of them were counted only once. The ten largest clonotypes hold about 0.16% of the sample.

Broad study findings and their caveats: The number of individuals in the TCR sequencing and HLA analysis was acknowledged as relatively small.

Comment on this clonotype: What this receptor recognizes is not known. No clone much larger than this one lies a single base away; base qualities are absent.

The chain is assembled from TRBV2 and TRBJ2-6; matching of 5 bases hints at TRBD2 as the D gene. Sequencing used CD8+ T cells from PBMCs. The TCR was taken from a human donor with multiple sclerosis. The CDR3 here reads CASRGSGANVLTF. The DNA sequence is TGTGCCAGCCGGGGCTCTGGGGCCAACGTCCTGACTTTC.